Below are 18 T cell receptor beta chains sequenced from a single sample in a study of T cell responses to AZD1222 COVID-19 vaccine. Profiling relied on immunoSEQ multiplex PCR, and the TCRdb table lists in-frame clones only, not all of them. In the table there are tens of thousands of clones, 70% to 80% of which are singletons. The starting material was peripheral blood, obtained 28 days after the second dose of the MenACWY control vaccine. All receptors come from an adult who received the MenACWY meningococcal vaccine as a control.

Points on this clone: The same CDR3 also results from other DNA sequences found in this sample. The J gene is TRBJ1-1, the V gene TRBV11-2; 7 nucleotides match TRBD1. Per the germline V gene, CDR1 is SGHAT and CDR2 is FQNNGV. The CDR3 loop spans 14 amino acids. Germline trimming cut 2 bases from V and 4 bases from J; bases unmatched to any gene: 4. The CDR3 loop reads CASSLPTGSTEAFF. The CDR3 DNA reads as TGTGCCAGCAGCTTACCGACAGGGAGCACTGAAGCTTTCTTT.

The chain recombines TRBV28 with TRBJ2-7; D gene ambiguous. Germline loops: CDR1 MDHEN, CDR2 SYDVKM. V lost 6 bases, J lost 0 bases, and 15 bases lay in between. The CDR3 totals 15 residues. CDR3 loop: CASSRPRMASYEQYF. In DNA form, the CDR3 reads TGTGCCAGCAGCCGACCGAGGATGGCCTCCTACGAGCAGTACTTC.

This chain joins TRBV19 and TRBJ1-1, with D uncertain. Germline V gene data show CDR1 as LNHDA and CDR2 as SQIVND (reference sequence). This CDR3 has 16 amino acids. Trimming took off 7 bases at V and 0 bases at J, with 18 bases between the two ends. The CDR3 sequence is CASMDFEADMNTEAFF. CDR3 nucleotides: TGTGCCAGTATGGATTTCGAGGCCGACATGAACACTGAAGCTTTCTTT.

The chain has TRBV6-1 and TRBJ1-6; TRBD1 matches 7 bases. Germline CDR1 MNHNS, CDR2 SASEGT. The CDR3 totals 15 residues. The V gene end was trimmed by 7 bases and the J gene end by 7 bases; junction bases not matched to a gene: 10. CDR3 region: CASTQAGQDNSPLHF. The CDR3 coding sequence is TGTGCCAGCACCCAAGCCGGACAGGACAATTCACCCCTCCACTTT.

The gene calls are TRBV3-1 (or the pseudogene TRBV3-2) and TRBJ2-2, with 10 positions matching TRBD2. Germline V gene lookup returns CDR1 LGHDT and CDR2 YNNKEL (reference sequence). This CDR3 spans 16 amino acids. With V trimmed by 7 bases and J by 7 bases, 12 bases remained unmatched. The CDR3 region is CASTFSGLAMDGELFF. The CDR3 DNA reads as TGTGCCAGCACGTTTTCGGGACTAGCGATGGACGGGGAGCTGTTTTTT.

The chain combines TRBV5-1 with TRBJ1-1; TRBD1 might be the D (5 bases). The CDR3 runs to 14 residues. Trimming shortened V by 0 bases and J by 5 bases, and 11 bases separated the two germline ends. The germline V gene has CDR1 SGHRS and CDR2 YFSETQ. The CDR3 reads CASSLGGDQTEAFF. The CDR3, as DNA: TGCGCCAGCAGCTTGGGAGGGGATCAGACTGAAGCTTTCTTT.

The chain joins TRBV27 to TRBJ1-6; D is possibly TRBD1 (6 bases). This CDR3 comprises 14 residues. Looked up from germline, CDR1 is MNHEY and CDR2 is SMNVEV (reference sequence). V dropped 5 bases and J dropped 5 bases, with 10 bases sitting between them. The CDR3 DNA reads as TGTGCCAGCAGTAGAGGGACAAATAATTCACCCCTCCACTTT. The encoded protein is CASSRGTNNSPLHF.

This clone has a single count. The rearrangement uses TRBV6-5 and TRBJ1-1; the match to TRBD1 covers 7 bases. The CDR3 covers 13 residues. Germline values: CDR1 MNHEY, CDR2 SVGAGI. Trimming at V came to 4 bases and at J to 3 bases, leaving 2 bases not matched to a gene. The CDR3 spells CASSSTGYTEAFF. For the CDR3, the DNA is TGTGCCAGCAGTTCGACAGGGTACACTGAAGCTTTCTTT.

The chain employs TRBV2 and TRBJ2-3; 13 bases align to TRBD2. The germline V gene encodes CDR1 SNHLY and CDR2 FYNNEI. The CDR3 has 18 amino acids. Trimming took 6 bases from V and 1 from J; bases not matched to a gene: 10. CDR3 protein: CASRQLAGGRLGTDTQYF. The CDR3 DNA follows: TGTGCCAGCAGGCAACTAGCGGGGGGGCGCCTTGGCACAGATACGCAGTATTTT.

The chain uses TRBV7-3 and TRBJ2-1; D uncertain. The CDR3 has 15 residues. V lost 1 base and J 5 bases, leaving 12 bases between the germline ends. Germline CDR1 reads SGHTA; CDR2 reads FQGTGA. CDR3 DNA: TGTGCCAGCAGCTTAATGGGTGGAGACGACAATGAGCAGTTCTTC. Protein: CASSLMGGDDNEQFF.

The genes are TRBV5-6 and TRBJ1-6, with TRBD1 matching 8 bases. In germline, CDR1 is SGHDT, CDR2 YYEEEE. V shed 4 bases and J 9 bases; nucleotides not matched to a gene: 12. The CDR3 extends over 16 amino acids. CDR3 coding DNA: TGTGCCAGCAGCCCAAGGTTGGGACAGGAGGCTTCACCCCTCCACTTT. The encoded protein is CASSPRLGQEASPLHF. Filled out from reference TRBV5-6 and TRBJ1-6, the complete variable domain reads DAGVTQSPTHLIKTRGQQVTLRCSPKSGHDTVSWYQQALGQGPQFIFQYYEEEERQRGNFPDRFSGHQFPNYSSELNVNALLLGDSALYLCASSPRLGQEASPLHFGNGTRLTVT.

This chain uses TRBV9 with TRBJ1-3, with no clear D. CDR3 size: 15 residues. The germline CDR1 and CDR2 sequences are SGDLS and YYNGEE. V lost 4 bases and J lost 4, with 15 bases in between. The CDR3 protein is CASSPPFEKGNTIYF. The CDR3 coding sequence is TGTGCCAGCAGCCCCCCCTTCGAAAAAGGAAACACCATATATTTT. Supplemented by reference TRBV9 and TRBJ1-3, the full variable domain reads DSGVTQTPKHLITATGQRVTLRCSPRSGDLSVYWYQQSLDQGLQFLIQYYNGEERAKGNILERFSAQQFPDLHSELNLSSLELGDSALYFCASSPPFEKGNTIYFGEGSWLTVV.

The CDR3 region has the DNA TGTGCCAGCAGCTCCTTGGACAGGTCAGGGGGAAACACCATATATTTT. Amino acid sequence: CASSSLDRSGGNTIYF. The gene calls are TRBV7-9 and TRBJ1-3; 7 nucleotides match TRBD1. CDR1 SEHNR and CDR2 FQNEAQ come from the germline V gene (reference sequence). The ends lost 4 bases at V and 4 bases at J; junction bases unmatched: 10. This CDR3 comprises 16 residues. Based on the CDR3 plus reference TRBV7-9 and TRBJ1-3, the full variable domain is DTGVSQNPRHKITKRGQNVTFRCDPISEHNRLYWYRQTLGQGPEFLTYFQNEAQLEKSRLLSDRFSAERPKGSFSTLEIQRTEQGDSAMYLCASSSLDRSGGNTIYFGEGSWLTVV.

The rearrangement uses TRBV4-3 and TRBJ1-2; D might be TRBD1 (5 bases). The V and J ends lost 3 bases and 4 bases respectively, with 12 bases between them. The CDR3 consists of 14 residues. Per the germline V gene, CDR1 is LGHNA and CDR2 is YSLEER. The CDR3 loop is CASSQESGIYGYTF. DNA of the CDR3: TGCGCCAGCAGCCAGGAGTCAGGGATCTATGGCTACACCTTC.

The chain couples TRBV3-1 (or the pseudogene TRBV3-2) to TRBJ1-1, with D maybe TRBD1 (6 bases). Trimming took 1 base from V and 12 from J, leaving 18 bases between them. This CDR3 is built from 14 residues. From germline, CDR1 is LGHDT and CDR2 YNNKEL (reference sequence). The CDR3 coding sequence is TGTGCCAGCAGCCAAGGAGGGGGGGCGCTTGTAACTTTCTTT. Translating it yields CASSQGGGALVTFF.

The chain recombines TRBV2 with TRBJ1-2; tentatively, D is TRBD1 (5 bases). Trimming removed 8 bases from V and 5 bases from J, with 15 bases in between. From germline, CDR1 is SNHLY and CDR2 FYNNEI. The CDR3 is 13 residues long. CDR3 DNA sequence: TGTGCCAGCCAAGACAGCGGAGGGTATGGCTACACCTTC. The encoded protein is CASQDSGGYGYTF.

This clone appeared a few times. The V gene is TRBV6-5, the J gene TRBJ1-1, with no clear D. Trimming shortened V by 5 bases and J by 2 bases, and 9 bases separated the two germline ends. Germline CDR1 reads MNHEY; CDR2 reads SVGAGI. The CDR3 sequence is 13 residues long. CDR3 sequence (DNA): TGTGCCAGCAGTAGGGATGGAAACACTGAAGCTTTCTTT. Protein product: CASSRDGNTEAFF.

The chain has TRBV18 and TRBJ2-2; D ambiguous. Trimming removed 4 bases from V and 0 bases from J, with 12 bases in between. The CDR3 consists of 16 residues. Germline-derived CDR1 and CDR2 are KGHSH and LQKENI. The DNA for the CDR3 is TGTGCCAGCTCACTAGAGCATATCGCGAACACCGGGGAGCTGTTTTTT. Amino acids: CASSLEHIANTGELFF.